The 27 T cell receptor beta chains given below trace back to one sample, sequenced in a study of cytomegalovirus exposure and HLA in healthy donors. The PCR made use of 60 Vbeta and 13 Jbeta primers. The table came from immunoSEQ multiplex PCR; TCRdb's copy has only in-frame clones and leaves some out. In the table there are over 50,000 clones, approximately 71% of which are singletons. The sequenced sample consisted of PBMCs. These receptors were obtained from a middle-aged man in good health and CMV-seropositive.

The chain combines TRBV20-1 with TRBJ2-1; D possibly corresponds to TRBD2 (6 bases). CDR1 DFQATT and CDR2 SNEGSKA come from the germline V gene (reference sequence). V was clipped by 5 bases and J by 14 bases, with 16 bases between them. This CDR3 spans 11 amino acids. The CDR3 here is CSAYPGTLEFF. Here the CDR3 DNA reads TGCAGTGCTTATCCGGGGACTTTGGAGTTCTTC.

V is TRBV6-5 and J is TRBJ1-2; D gene uncertain. Trimming cost V 2 bases and J 4 bases, with 17 bases left between them. Germline V gene lookup returns CDR1 MNHEY and CDR2 SVGAGI. This CDR3 has 16 residues. CDR3 residues: CASSYVSAEALYGYTF. In nucleotides, the CDR3 is TGTGCCAGCAGTTACGTTTCGGCAGAGGCCCTCTATGGCTACACCTTC.

The chain links TRBV7-2 to TRBJ2-5, with 16 bases that match TRBD2. The trim removed 1 base at V and 5 bases at J, leaving 4 bases unmatched. The CDR3 has 17 amino acids. Germline V gives CDR1 SGHTA, CDR2 FQGNSA. CDR3 DNA: TGTGCCAGCAGCTTAGTGGGGACTAGCGGGGGGGCGGAGACCCAGTACTTC. Residues: CASSLVGTSGGAETQYF.

This chain uses TRBV7-2 with TRBJ2-7; D is undetermined. There are 13 residues in the CDR3. V gave up 2 bases and J gave up 2 bases, with 7 bases separating them. Germline V gives CDR1 SGHTA, CDR2 FQGNSA. CDR3 in DNA: TGTGCCAGCAGCTTAATCGGAGCCTACGAGCAGTACTTC. It encodes CASSLIGAYEQYF.

The rearrangement joins TRBV19 to TRBJ2-5; D possibly corresponds to TRBD2 (6 bases). The germline gives CDR1 LNHDA, CDR2 SQIVND (reference sequence). This CDR3 is built from 13 residues. With 7 bases removed from V and 4 bases from J, the gap between germline ends came to 13 bases. CDR3 in amino acids: CASTQPGVETQYF. CDR3 sequence (DNA): TGTGCCAGTACCCAACCGGGGGTAGAGACCCAGTACTTC.

This clone was counted many times. V gene TRBV30 combines with J gene TRBJ1-1, with D possibly being TRBD1 (5 bases). The ends were cut back, 2 bases at V and 5 bases at J, with 9 bases in the middle. CDR1 is GTSNPN, CDR2 SVGIG, per germline (reference sequence). There are 12 residues in the CDR3. The CDR3 is CAWSQGWTEAFF. CDR3 nucleotide sequence: TGTGCCTGGAGTCAGGGATGGACTGAAGCTTTCTTT.

This clone occurred once. The rearrangement uses TRBV13 and TRBJ1-3, with 9 bases matching TRBD1. Germline V gives CDR1 PRHDT, CDR2 FYEKMQ (reference sequence). The CDR3 consists of 16 residues. With 0 bases clipped from V and 7 bases from J, the junction kept 7 bases outside the gene matches. Here the CDR3 DNA reads TGTGCCAGCAGCTTAGGCGGGACAGGGTATAGGAACACCATATATTTT. Translated: CASSLGGTGYRNTIYF.

This sequence joins TRBV6-1 and TRBJ1-5; D uncertain. The germline CDR1 and CDR2 sequences are MNHNS and SASEGT. There are 13 residues in the CDR3. V lost 3 bases, J lost 9 bases, and 12 bases lay in between. The CDR3 bases are TGTGCCAGCAGTGATGCCCCTGGGCGGCCCCAGCATTTT. It codes for CASSDAPGRPQHF.

The chain links TRBV30 to TRBJ1-2, with TRBD1 matching 8 bases. Trimming took 2 bases from V and 8 from J; bases not matched to a gene: 7. The CDR3 length is 13 residues. The germline V gene has CDR1 GTSNPN and CDR2 SVGIG (reference sequence). The CDR3 sequence is CAWSPGQGAGYTF. CDR3 DNA: TGTGCCTGGAGTCCAGGACAGGGTGCCGGCTACACCTTC.

This chain connects TRBV5-6 to TRBJ2-1, with TRBD1 matching over 8 bases. V shed 4 bases, J shed 9 bases, and the junction held 12 bases outside the gene matches. Germline assignment: CDR1 SGHDT and CDR2 YYEEEE. The CDR3 is 15 residues long. CDR3 nucleotides: TGTGCCAGCAGCATCTCGTGGACAGGGAATGCTGAGCAGTTCTTC. Its translation: CASSISWTGNAEQFF. Full variable domain (outside the CDR3, taken from reference TRBV5-6 and TRBJ2-1): DAGVTQSPTHLIKTRGQQVTLRCSPKSGHDTVSWYQQALGQGPQFIFQYYEEEERQRGNFPDRFSGHQFPNYSSELNVNALLLGDSALYLCASSISWTGNAEQFFGPGTRLTVL.

This clone has a single count. The chain has TRBV7-2 and TRBJ1-1; tentative D call: TRBD1 (5 bases). The length of the CDR3 is 14 residues. Germline values: CDR1 SGHTA, CDR2 FQGNSA. Trimming removed 2 bases at V and 13 bases at J, with 20 bases between. The chain's CDR3 is CASSLQPGPGRVFF. In nucleotides, the CDR3 is TGTGCCAGCAGCTTACAACCGGGACCCGGGAGGGTTTTCTTT.

The chain couples TRBV10-1 to TRBJ2-5; tentatively, D is TRBD2 (5 bases). The CDR3 sequence is 14 residues long. CDR1 and CDR2 (germline): WNHNN, SYGVQD (reference sequence). V was clipped by 5 bases and J by 7 bases, with 17 bases between them. In nucleotides, the CDR3 is TGCGCCAGCAGTATCGGACTGAACTCCCGGACCCAGTACTTC. This gives the protein CASSIGLNSRTQYF.

This clone has just a few counts. The chain combines TRBV5-6 with TRBJ2-7; the D gene is possibly TRBD2 (5 bases). The CDR3 totals 14 residues. Trimming took 5 bases from V and 5 from J, leaving 17 bases between them. The germline gives CDR1 SGHDT, CDR2 YYEEEE. CDR3 DNA sequence: TGTGCCAGCAGGCGGGTCAATCGAGGCGACGAGCAGTACTTC. Translation gives CASRRVNRGDEQYF.

J is TRBJ2-1 and V is TRBV29-1, with a tentative D call TRBD2 (6 bases). V dropped 7 bases and J dropped 4 bases, with 14 bases sitting between them. Germline CDR1 and CDR2: SQVTM and ANQGSEA. The CDR3 extends over 13 amino acids. The CDR3 sequence: CSARDSAYNEQFF. CDR3 nucleotides: TGCAGCGCCCGGGACTCGGCTTACAATGAGCAGTTCTTC.

The DNA for the CDR3 is TGTGCCAGCAGTACAGGGGCGCTCCCCTACGAGCAGTACTTC. Translation: CASSTGALPYEQYF. V is TRBV2 and J is TRBJ2-7, with 7 bases matching TRBD1. The CDR3 length is 14 residues. With 5 bases clipped from V and 2 bases from J, the junction kept 6 bases outside the gene matches. Germline lookup yields CDR1 SNHLY and CDR2 FYNNEI.

This chain links TRBV7-9 with TRBJ1-1, with unresolved D. The CDR3 runs to 14 residues. Per germline, CDR1 SEHNR and CDR2 FQNEAQ (reference sequence). Trimming left V 4 bases short and J 2 bases short, with 11 bases between. The CDR3 spells CASSYSGSNTEAFF. CDR3 DNA: TGTGCCAGCAGCTACTCCGGGAGTAACACTGAAGCTTTCTTT.

V is TRBV4-2 and J is TRBJ2-7, with D hard to call. The CDR3 totals 15 residues. Germline CDR1 and CDR2: LGHNA and YNFKEQ. V was trimmed by 4 bases and J by 1 base, leaving 14 bases between them. The DNA of the CDR3 is TGTGCCAGCAGCCTAGACCGAGGTCTTTCCTACGAGCAGTACTTC. This codes for CASSLDRGLSYEQYF.

The chain combines TRBV30 with TRBJ1-3, with unresolved D. V dropped 6 bases and J dropped 4 bases, with 7 bases sitting between them. The CDR3 is 11 residues long. Looked up from germline, CDR1 is GTSNPN and CDR2 is SVGIG (reference sequence). Written as DNA, the CDR3 is TGTGCCTGCCGAGTAGGAAACACCATATATTTT. This encodes CACRVGNTIYF.

The rearrangement links TRBV15 to TRBJ2-3, with 13 bases matching TRBD2. Germline V lookup: CDR1 LNHNV, CDR2 YYDKDF (reference sequence). The CDR3 is 15 amino acids. V gave up 4 bases and J gave up 3 bases; unmatched junction bases: 1. The CDR3 bases are TGTGCCACCAGCACGGGACTAGCGGGGACAGATACGCAGTATTTT. Translating gives CATSTGLAGTDTQYF.

This clone appeared once. V is TRBV5-1 and J is TRBJ2-5, with 7 bases fitting TRBD2. Germline values: CDR1 SGHRS, CDR2 YFSETQ. The CDR3 runs 13 residues. V lost 5 bases, J lost 5 bases, and 6 bases stayed unmatched. The CDR3 loop is CASRGAGEETQYF. The CDR3 nucleotides read TGCGCCAGCAGAGGGGCGGGGGAGGAGACCCAGTACTTC. Filled out from reference TRBV5-1 and TRBJ2-5, the complete variable domain reads KAGVTQTPRYLIKTRGQQVTLSCSPISGHRSVSWYQQTPGQGLQFLFEYFSETQRNKGNFPGRFSGRQFSNSRSEMNVSTLELGDSALYLCASRGAGEETQYFGPGTRLLVL.

The V call is TRBV7-3, the J call TRBJ2-2; TRBD1 might be the D (6 bases). Germline CDR1 reads SGHTA; CDR2 reads FQGTGA. V lost 6 bases and J lost 5, with 16 bases in between. The length of the CDR3 is 15 residues. The DNA for the CDR3 is TGTGCCAGCAGTCCAGGGACACAGAGTACCGGGGAGCTGTTTTTT. Its translation is CASSPGTQSTGELFF.

This clone was observed once. The rearrangement joins TRBV7-9 to TRBJ2-3; possibly TRBD2 for D (6 bases). With 5 bases removed from V and 11 bases from J, the gap between germline ends came to 14 bases. The CDR3 is 12 residues long. Germline CDR1 reads SEHNR; CDR2 reads FQNEAQ (reference sequence). CDR3 DNA sequence: TGTGCCAGCAGCCTCGTGCAGGGAGGGCAGTATTTT. The encoded protein is CASSLVQGGQYF.

The genes are TRBV18 and TRBJ1-3; D is undetermined. Between the trimmed V and J ends, which lost 3 bases and 3 bases, there was a span of 12 bases. The germline V gene encodes CDR1 KGHSH and CDR2 LQKENI. This CDR3 is 15 amino acids long. As DNA, the CDR3 is TGTGCCAGCTCACCGCGGGCCACCGATGGAAACACCATATATTTT. It is translated as CASSPRATDGNTIYF. Using reference TRBV18 and TRBJ1-3 for the parts outside the CDR3, the full variable domain is NAGVMQNPRHLVRRRGQEARLRCSPMKGHSHVYWYRQLPEEGLKFMVYLQKENIIDESGMPKERFSAEFPKEGPSILRIQQVVRGDSAAYFCASSPRATDGNTIYFGEGSWLTVV.

V is TRBV7-2 and J is TRBJ1-1; 11 bases align to TRBD1. V shed 4 bases, J shed 5 bases, and the junction held 6 bases outside the gene matches. This CDR3 has 15 amino acids. Germline CDR1 reads SGHTA; CDR2 reads FQGNSA. The CDR3 DNA is TGTGCCAGCAGCTGGACCGGGACAGGGGGTACTGAAGCTTTCTTT. Amino acid sequence: CASSWTGTGGTEAFF.

The chain links TRBV2 to TRBJ1-2, with unresolved D. In germline, CDR1 is SNHLY, CDR2 FYNNEI. The CDR3 totals 12 residues. With 2 bases removed from V and 9 bases from J, the gap between germline ends came to 10 bases. The CDR3 reads CASSEQARSYTF. The DNA for the CDR3 is TGTGCCAGCAGTGAACAGGCCAGGAGCTACACCTTC.

J is TRBJ2-1 and V is TRBV7-2; a possible D gene is TRBD1 (5 bases). This CDR3 has 15 residues. V was pared by 1 base and J by 5 bases, with 12 bases between. Germline values: CDR1 SGHTA, CDR2 FQGNSA. The CDR3 DNA is TGTGCCAGCAGCTTAGACCCAGGGTGGAACAATGAGCAGTTCTTC. Translating gives CASSLDPGWNNEQFF.

V and J are TRBV6-1 and TRBJ1-2; 9 bases are a match to TRBD1. J gave up 4 bases and V 7 bases, and 7 bases lay outside the gene matches. From germline, CDR1 is MNHNS and CDR2 SASEGT. This CDR3 region has 14 residues. CDR3 in amino acids: CASTERDRVYGYTF. The CDR3 DNA follows: TGTGCCAGCACCGAAAGGGACAGGGTCTATGGCTACACCTTC.